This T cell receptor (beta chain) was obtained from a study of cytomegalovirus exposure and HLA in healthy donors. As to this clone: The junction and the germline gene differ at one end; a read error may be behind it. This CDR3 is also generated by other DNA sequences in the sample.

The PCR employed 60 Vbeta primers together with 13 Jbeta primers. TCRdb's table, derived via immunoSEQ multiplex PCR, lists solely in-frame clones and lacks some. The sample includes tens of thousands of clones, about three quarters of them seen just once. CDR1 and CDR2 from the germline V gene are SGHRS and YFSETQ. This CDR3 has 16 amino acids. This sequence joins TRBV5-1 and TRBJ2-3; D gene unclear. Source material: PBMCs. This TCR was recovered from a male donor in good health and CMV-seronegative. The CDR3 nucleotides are TGCGCCAGCAGCTTGGAAGGCGGTCGGAGCACGGATACGCAGTATTTT. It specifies CASSLEGGRSTDTQYF. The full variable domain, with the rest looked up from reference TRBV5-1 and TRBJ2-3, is KAGVTQTPRYLIKTRGQQVTLSCSPISGHRSVSWYQQTPGQGLQFLFEYFSETQRNKGNFPGRFSGRQFSNSRSEMNVSTLELGDSALYLCASSLEGGRSTDTQYFGPGTRLTVL.